This T cell receptor beta chain is from a study of T cell responses to AZD1222 COVID-19 vaccine. The CDR3 is 14 amino acids. V lost 3 bases, J lost 6 bases, and 14 bases lay in between. Germline values: CDR1 KGHSH, CDR2 LQKENI. Profiled with immunoSEQ multiplex PCR; TCRdb holds only in-frame clones, not every one. The data hold about 83,000 clones, with about 83% observed a single time. Sequenced here: peripheral blood, sampled on day 0 of AZD1222 vaccination. V is TRBV18 and J is TRBJ1-2; D unclear. This sequence originates from an adult in good health. The CDR3 region is CASSPADLSHGYTF. The CDR3, as DNA: TGTGCCAGCTCACCCGCGGACTTATCTCATGGCTACACCTTC.